This T cell receptor (beta chain) was found in a study of cytomegalovirus exposure and HLA in healthy donors. Vbeta (60) and Jbeta (13) primers were used in the PCR. Measured with immunoSEQ multiplex PCR; TCRdb has only the in-frame clones, and not every one. The profile shows about 190,000 clones, under 85% of them singletons. The TCR sequence derives from a woman aged 18-35 years in good health and CMV-seronegative. Source material: PBMCs.

CDR3 sequence: CASSLDNSYEQYF. CDR3 sequence (DNA): TGTGCCAGCAGCCTTGACAACTCCTACGAGCAGTACTTC. The chain carries TRBV11-2 and TRBJ2-7; D unresolved. Germline values: CDR1 SGHAT, CDR2 FQNNGV. V gave up 5 bases and J gave up 0 bases, with 8 bases separating them. The CDR3 spans 13 residues.